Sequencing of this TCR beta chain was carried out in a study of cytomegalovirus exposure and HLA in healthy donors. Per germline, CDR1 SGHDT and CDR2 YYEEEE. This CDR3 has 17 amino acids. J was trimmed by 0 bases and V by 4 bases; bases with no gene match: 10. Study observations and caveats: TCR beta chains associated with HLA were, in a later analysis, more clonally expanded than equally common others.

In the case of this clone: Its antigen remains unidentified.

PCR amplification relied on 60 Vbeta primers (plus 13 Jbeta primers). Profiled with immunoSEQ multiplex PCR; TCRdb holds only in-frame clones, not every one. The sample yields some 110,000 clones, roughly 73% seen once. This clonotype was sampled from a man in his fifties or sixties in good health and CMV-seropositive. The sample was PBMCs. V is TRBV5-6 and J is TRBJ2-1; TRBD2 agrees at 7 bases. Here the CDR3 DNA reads TGTGCCAGCAGCGGGGGGTTGGGGGGGAGCTCCTACAATGAGCAGTTCTTC. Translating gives CASSGGLGGSSYNEQFF.